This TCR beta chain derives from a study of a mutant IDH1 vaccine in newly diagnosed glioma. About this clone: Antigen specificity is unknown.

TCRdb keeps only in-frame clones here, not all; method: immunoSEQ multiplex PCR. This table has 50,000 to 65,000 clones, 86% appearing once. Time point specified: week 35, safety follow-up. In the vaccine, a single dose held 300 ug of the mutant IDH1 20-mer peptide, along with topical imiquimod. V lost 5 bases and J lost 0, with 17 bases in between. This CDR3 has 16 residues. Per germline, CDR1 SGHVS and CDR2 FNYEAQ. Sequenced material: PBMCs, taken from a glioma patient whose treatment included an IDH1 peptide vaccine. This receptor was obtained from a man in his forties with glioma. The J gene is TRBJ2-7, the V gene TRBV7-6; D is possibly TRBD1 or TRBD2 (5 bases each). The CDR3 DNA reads TGTGCCAGCAGCGCAGAAAAAGCCGGGACCTCCTACGAGCAGTACTTC. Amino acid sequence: CASSAEKAGTSYEQYF.